This T cell receptor beta chain emerged from a study of early T cells in non-severe SARS-CoV-2 infection. Looking at the study overall: Unsorted whole-blood RNA was sequenced in bulk, leaving chains unpaired. Whole-study findings and limits: VDJdb-based matching was biased toward anti-spike CD8 responses and missed private and CD4 specificities.

A word on this clonotype: Its antigen is still unknown.

In germline, CDR1 is MDHEN, CDR2 SYDVKM. V was cut by 6 bases and J by 3 bases, with 10 bases left in between. This CDR3 region has 13 residues. Molecules of cDNA were individually given unique molecular identifiers that were attached to them. TCRdb recomputed calls from the 5' RACE reads with MiXCR, one row per CDR3 protein. The table has roughly 51,000 distinct CDR3 sequences, around 9.5% seen once. This chain joins TRBV28 and TRBJ2-3; D remains unclear. The sequence was collected from an adult who was a healthcare worker with PCR-confirmed SARS-CoV-2 infection or an uninfected control (not recorded which). The sample comprised whole blood. CDR3 region: CASSPRLTDTQYF. The CDR3 nucleotides are TGTGCCAGCAGCCCTCGTCTTACAGATACGCAGTATTTT.